The clone carrying this T cell receptor (beta chain) was observed many times. The data were obtained in a study of neurological immune-mediated disorders. TCRdb reprocessed the 5' RACE reads with MiXCR, giving one entry per CDR3 protein. The data show under 45,000 distinct CDR3 sequences, 9.5% to 15% seen once. The CDR3 has 14 residues. In germline, CDR1 is SGHKS, CDR2 YYEKEE (reference sequence). V was trimmed by 0 bases and J by 7 bases, leaving 11 bases between them. The unsorted libraries had their origin in 2 million PBMCs stored at -80 C. Specimen: PBMCs. The genes are TRBV5-5 and TRBJ1-5; no clear D gene. The clonotype comes from a female donor in good health. CDR3 in DNA: TGTGCCAGCAGCTTGGTTGGAGGGAACCAGCCCCAGCATTTT. Translation gives CASSLVGGNQPQHF.